This T cell receptor (beta chain) is drawn from a study of T cells after yellow fever vaccination. The 5'RACE template-switching step produced TCR cDNA and added a universal primer site and UMIs. TCRdb reprocessed the 5' RACE reads via MiXCR and lists one record per CDR3 protein. The table has 230,000 or so distinct CDR3 sequences, about 3.5% seen once. The CDR3 loop spans 15 amino acids. With V trimmed by 1 base and J by 4 bases, 9 bases remained unmatched. CDR1 is DFQATT and CDR2 is SNEGSKA in the germline V gene (reference sequence). Overall study results and limits: By day 5 rather than day 15, the secondary response had peaked, though it was weaker.

This clonotype was recorded many times. What it recognizes is unknown. This TCR was sampled from a man in his late teens or twenties who received the YFV17D yellow fever vaccine. The material sequenced was PBMCs, taken 15 days after the yellow fever booster vaccination. This chain links TRBV20-1 with TRBJ1-1; TRBD1 matches at 7 bases. The CDR3 nucleotides read TGCAGTGCTAGAGGGGGGGGACAGTCGGCCACTGAAGCTTTCTTT. This sequence encodes CSARGGGQSATEAFF.